The clone carrying this TCR beta chain was seen a single time. This entry comes from a study of cytomegalovirus exposure and HLA in healthy donors. The overall study: The same platform was used for the 120 validation repertoires and the 650 to 800 first-cohort repertoires, a later analysis reported.

The assay was immunoSEQ multiplex PCR, and TCRdb's table has in-frame clones only and misses some. The sample includes hundreds of thousands of clones, roughly 87% of them seen just once. V was pared by 0 bases and J by 5 bases, with 5 bases of the junction left unmatched. Germline V gives CDR1 MRHNA, CDR2 SNTAGT. The CDR3 has 15 residues. The clonotype was recovered from a man between 18 and 35 years old in good health and CMV-seropositive. The chain employs TRBV6-4 and TRBJ1-1; 8 bases fit TRBD1. Sequenced material: PBMCs. DNA of the CDR3: TGTGCCAGCAGTGACTCGTCAGGGGGCCATACTGAAGCTTTCTTT. The encoded protein is CASSDSSGGHTEAFF.